This TCR beta chain was captured by sequencing in a study of OX40 agonist ivuxolimab in advanced cancers. Background for the entire study: Ivuxolimab was an agonistic, fully human IgG2 monoclonal antibody directed against OX40 (CD134), a costimulatory receptor. Intravenous ivuxolimab was administered to patients every 2 weeks at six dose levels: 0.01, 0.1, 0.3, 1.5, 3 and 10 mg/kg. Among the 50 to 55 dose-escalation patients, about 20 had hepatocellular carcinoma, 15 melanoma, 9 renal cell carcinoma and 9 head and neck cancer. A male proportion of around 83% and a mean age of about 60 years, ranging from about 23 to 90, were recorded for the dose-escalation cohort. Patients were allowed to have had prior anti-PD-1, anti-PD-L1 or anti-CTLA-4 therapy, and 40% of the dose-escalation patients had previously received checkpoint inhibitors. Partial responses occurred in three dose-escalation patients, of whom one had hepatocellular carcinoma and two had cutaneous melanoma. The point of sequencing TCRbeta in the periphery was to test whether ivuxolimab changed TCR sequence diversity and drove clonal T-cell expansion. The paper covers the monotherapy dose-escalation part of the phase I ivuxolimab trial, which included N of about 50 patients. Here is what the overall study found, with its caveats: Which antigens the clonally expanded peripheral T cells were specific for was not determined. After ivuxolimab, CD8+ T cells had more expanded clones than CD4+ T cells on average. At doses from 0.1 to 3.0 mg/kg, clonal expansion was seen in both CD4+ and CD8+ blood T cells between baseline and week 6. Low levels of normalized T-cell clonal expansion were also seen in some patients who did not respond. In partial responders in the 0.1-3.0 mg/kg groups, normalized peripheral clonal expansion was found to be among the lowest, especially among CD8+ T cells.

Concerning this clone: The clone's antigen remains unknown. No base qualities exist here, and no much larger clone lies one base off it.

Genomic DNA was extracted from sorted cells for sequencing of the TCRbeta CDR3 region. The immunoSEQ Assay was used to sequence the TCRbeta CDR3 regions. TCRdb took over this immuneACCESS table, retaining in-frame rearrangements with V and J assigned. Such tables are incomplete; in checked studies, under half of the missing clones stem from an unresolved V gene, and the remainder is unexplained. Across this sample there are roughly 10,000 clones, with about three quarters seen only once. 33% of the sample rests with the top ten. Patients with a history of autoimmune disease or receiving systemic immunosuppression were excluded from the trial. In every dose cohort, peripheral blood was drawn for TCR sequencing at baseline, cycle 4 day 1, and cycle 7 day 1. The samples were drawn from a first-in-human, open-label, multicenter phase I dose-escalation trial of ivuxolimab. Adults with locally advanced or metastatic melanoma, renal cell carcinoma, hepatocellular carcinoma or head and neck squamous cell carcinoma were enrolled in the trial. Before TCR sequencing, CD4+ T cells and CD8+ T cells from peripheral blood were sorted into separate populations.

V is reduced by 11 bases and J by 1 base, leaving a spacing of 11 bases between them. From its cysteine to its phenylalanine, the CDR3 spans 12 amino acids. Of the read, only the CDR3 DNA is kept; its 36 bases are in frame from base 1. The germline V gene gives CDR1 as SGHVS and CDR2 as FNYEAQ. The V and J genes are TRBV7-6 and TRBJ1-1, with TRBD1 perhaps the D gene, on 6 matching bases. This clonotype was sampled from an adult with an advanced solid tumor such as melanoma, head and neck, liver or kidney cancer. Source: CD4+ or CD8+ T cells sorted from blood, taken in a trial of the OX40 agonist ivuxolimab. The DNA reads as follows: TGTGCCGTCGGGGGGCAGAACACTGAAGCTTTCTTT. Its translation reads: CAVGGQNTEAFF.